One sample yielded the 21 T cell receptor beta chains listed below, sequenced in a study of blood T cell repertoires in COVID-19 (dated by TCRdb to the early 2020s). Library preparation was by the immunoSEQ multiplex PCR assay. The table was pulled from immuneACCESS by TCRdb, which kept in-frame rearrangements only. Such tables lose some clones; where checked, under half of the loss comes from unresolved V genes, and the rest has no known cause. This sample is represented by 100,000 or so clones; roughly 76% of them were singletons. The leading ten clones occupy about 10% of the sample. Sequences were obtained from peripheral blood. The receptors stem from a human donor in a cohort sampled during active COVID-19.

The rearrangement uses TRBV11-3 and TRBJ2-7; D is perhaps TRBD1 (5 bases). This CDR3 has 15 residues. Germline V gives CDR1 SGHNT, CDR2 YENEEA. V shed 2 bases and J shed 3 bases, with 14 bases lying between them. CDR3: CASSLKLRTNYEQYF. CDR3 coding DNA: TGTGCCAGCAGCTTAAAGCTACGGACAAACTACGAGCAGTACTTC.

The chain combines TRBV5-1 with TRBJ1-2; TRBD1 matches 11 bases. With V trimmed by 3 bases and J by 7 bases, 8 bases remained unmatched. Germline lookup yields CDR1 SGHRS and CDR2 YFSETQ. The CDR3 consists of 15 residues. As DNA, the CDR3 is TGCGCCAGCAGCTCCCGGACAGGGGGCGGTCGTGGCTACACCTTC. This translates into CASSSRTGGGRGYTF.

This clone was seen more than once but under ten times. The CDR3 loop reads CSVGQSLSSYEQYF. The CDR3 coding sequence is TGCAGCGTAGGACAGTCCCTAAGCTCCTACGAGCAGTACTTC. This sequence joins TRBV29-1 and TRBJ2-7; D is possibly TRBD1 (6 bases). The CDR3 is 14 amino acids. Germline V gene lookup returns CDR1 SQVTM and CDR2 ANQGSEA. The V and J ends lost 6 bases and 0 bases respectively, with 15 bases between them.

The chain is built from TRBV3-1 (or the pseudogene TRBV3-2) and TRBJ2-5; 9 nucleotides line up with TRBD2. The CDR3 loop spans 16 amino acids. Per germline, CDR1 LGHDT and CDR2 YNNKEL (reference sequence). V lost 7 bases and J lost 1; bases outside the gene matches: 10. The CDR3 DNA reads TGTGCCAGCACCCCACTAGCGGGTGGCGCCCAAGAGACCCAGTACTTC. Amino acids: CASTPLAGGAQETQYF.

The chain links TRBV18 to TRBJ2-1; 8 positions match TRBD2. The CDR3 is made up of 18 amino acids. CDR1 and CDR2 from the germline V gene are KGHSH and LQKENI. Germline trimming cut 0 bases from V and 3 bases from J; bases unmatched to any gene: 10. The CDR3 bases are TGTGCCAGCTCACCACCTCTCGCGGGGGGTAAGGTCTACAATGAGCAGTTCTTC. Protein sequence: CASSPPLAGGKVYNEQFF.

As DNA, the CDR3 is TGTGCCAGCAGCTTTGTAGCGGGGAAACTAGGCGAGCAGTACTTC. Encoded protein: CASSFVAGKLGEQYF. The chain employs TRBV11-2 and TRBJ2-7, with TRBD2 matching 8 bases. Trimming at V came to 3 bases and at J to 6 bases, leaving 10 bases not matched to a gene. Germline loops: CDR1 SGHAT, CDR2 FQNNGV. This CDR3 comprises 15 residues. The entire variable domain, with the rest obtained from reference TRBV11-2 and TRBJ2-7, is as follows: EAGVAQSPRYKIIEKRQSVAFWCNPISGHATLYWYQQILGQGPKLLIQFQNNGVVDDSQLPKDRFSAERLKGVDSTLKIQPAKLEDSAVYLCASSFVAGKLGEQYFGPGTRLTVT.

The chain combines TRBV30 with TRBJ1-3; D unresolved. The V end was cut by 3 bases, the J end by 4 bases, with 4 bases between. CDR1 is GTSNPN, CDR2 SVGIG, per germline (reference sequence). This CDR3 region has 11 residues. The CDR3 coding sequence is TGTGCCTGGAGGGGCGGAAACACCATATATTTT. Translation: CAWRGGNTIYF. The whole variable domain, remainder taken from reference TRBV30 and TRBJ1-3, is SQTIHQWPATLVQPVGSPLSLECTVEGTSNPNLYWYRQAAGRGLQLLFYSVGIGQISSEVPQNLSASRPQDRQFILSSKKLLLSDSGFYLCAWRGGNTIYFGEGSWLTVV.

V and J are TRBV6-4 and TRBJ1-1; TRBD1 aligns across 11 bases. Per the germline V gene, CDR1 is MRHNA and CDR2 is SNTAGT. The trim removed 3 bases at V and 4 bases at J, leaving 1 base unmatched. The CDR3 is 14 residues long. The CDR3 loop is CASSEGQGATEAFF. The DNA for the CDR3 is TGTGCCAGCAGTGAAGGACAGGGGGCCACTGAAGCTTTCTTT.

For this clone: This sample includes further DNA sequences coding for the same CDR3. The chain links TRBV7-9 to TRBJ2-7; no clear D gene. This CDR3 has 15 amino acids. Trimming took off 1 base at V and 5 bases at J, with 15 bases between the two ends. The germline gives CDR1 SEHNR, CDR2 FQNEAQ (reference sequence). The CDR3 sequence: CASSLGGQSRDEQYF. In DNA form, the CDR3 reads TGTGCCAGCAGCTTAGGTGGTCAGAGCCGGGACGAGCAGTACTTC.

V is TRBV6-5 and J is TRBJ1-2; D is uncertain. The V gene's germline CDR1 is MNHEY and CDR2 SVGAGI. This CDR3 comprises 12 residues. The V end was cut by 7 bases, the J end by 4 bases, with 10 bases between. CDR3 sequence (DNA): TGTGCCAGCATGGGCAGCACCTATGGCTACACCTTC. Its translation: CASMGSTYGYTF.

With respect to this clone: One junction end does not reproduce the germline sequence, and a read error may be involved. V gene TRBV4-3 combines with J gene TRBJ2-2; the D gene is possibly TRBD2 (5 bases). Germline V gene data show CDR1 as LGHNA and CDR2 as YSLEER. The CDR3 is 16 amino acids. Here the CDR3 reads CASSQEDSGNPGELFF. The CDR3 nucleotides read TGCGCCAGCAGCCAAGAGGATTCGGGGAACCCCGGGGAGCTGTTTTTT.

The chain combines TRBV30 with TRBJ1-1; D perhaps matches TRBD1 (6 bases). This CDR3 contains 17 residues. Germline values: CDR1 GTSNPN, CDR2 SVGIG (reference sequence). V was trimmed by 4 bases and J by 2 bases, leaving 23 bases between them. CDR3 DNA sequence: TGTGCCTGGACCCTAAGGGCGGGGGGCGCTCCAAACACTGAAGCTTTCTTT. As protein: CAWTLRAGGAPNTEAFF.

The J gene is TRBJ2-3, the V gene TRBV29-1; weak D call: TRBD1 (6 bases). The V end lost 3 bases, the J end lost 0 bases, and 19 bases lay between the germline ends. This CDR3 has 17 residues. Germline V lookup: CDR1 SQVTM, CDR2 ANQGSEA. CDR3: CSVDADSVTFSTDTQYF. For the CDR3, the DNA is TGCAGCGTTGATGCGGACAGCGTAACATTTAGCACAGATACGCAGTATTTT.

The chain recombines TRBV11-3 with TRBJ2-7; 8 nucleotides align to TRBD1. J lost 5 bases, V lost 5 bases, and 8 bases had no gene match. The CDR3 runs 14 residues. Per the germline V gene, CDR1 is SGHNT and CDR2 is YENEEA. CDR3 DNA sequence: TGTGCCAGCAGCGCAGGGGGCGCAAACGACGAGCAGTACTTC. It yields the protein CASSAGGANDEQYF.

This clone was observed at least ten times. This chain links TRBV9 with TRBJ2-1, with D hard to call. Between the trimmed V and J ends, which lost 2 bases and 0 bases, there was a span of 12 bases. CDR3 length equals 16 residues. CDR1 is SGDLS and CDR2 is YYNGEE in the germline V gene. The CDR3 loop reads CASSVQTLSSYNEQFF. In DNA, the CDR3 is TGTGCCAGCAGCGTGCAAACTTTAAGCTCCTACAATGAGCAGTTCTTC.

This clone was counted between two and nine times. This rearrangement joins TRBV10-2 to TRBJ2-1; D perhaps matches TRBD1 (5 bases). The CDR3 spans 15 residues. Per the germline V gene, CDR1 is WSHSY and CDR2 is SAAADI. The germline V and J ends were trimmed by 5 bases and 0 bases, with 11 bases remaining between them. CDR3 nucleotides: TGCGCCAGCAGTACAGGCCTAAGCTCCTACAATGAGCAGTTCTTC. Translated, it gives CASSTGLSSYNEQFF.

Only a few counts were recorded for this clone. The genes are TRBV15 and TRBJ2-5; 7 bases are a match to TRBD1. The CDR3 consists of 14 residues. Germline CDR1 reads LNHNV; CDR2 reads YYDKDF (reference sequence). V was clipped by 7 bases and J by 0 bases; unmatched bases: 5. The CDR3 bases are TGTGCCACCAACTTACAGGGGAACCAAGAGACCCAGTACTTC. It codes for CATNLQGNQETQYF.

Of note for this clone: Sequence at one end of the junction differs from germline and may be a read error. This sequence joins TRBV5-1 and TRBJ2-7, with TRBD1 matching 12 bases. Germline V lookup: CDR1 SGHRS, CDR2 YFSETQ. This CDR3 region has 15 residues. The CDR3 DNA sequence: TGCGCCAGCAGGTTGGGACAGGGGGCAGGGTACGAGCAGTACTTC. Amino acid sequence: CASRLGQGAGYEQYF.

This rearrangement joins TRBV27 to TRBJ1-6, with unresolved D. The CDR3 has 13 residues. The V end lost 1 base, the J end lost 10 bases, and 8 bases lay between the germline ends. Germline V CDR1 and CDR2: MNHEY, SMNVEV (reference sequence). CDR3 in amino acids: CASSLYRGSPLHF. In DNA, the CDR3 is TGTGCCAGCAGTTTATACAGAGGGTCACCCCTCCACTTT.

This chain connects TRBV2 to TRBJ1-2; tentative D call: TRBD1 (5 bases). Looked up from germline, CDR1 is SNHLY and CDR2 is FYNNEI. The CDR3 has 14 amino acids. With 4 bases removed from V and 4 bases from J, the gap between germline ends came to 13 bases. The CDR3 bases are TGTGCCAGCAGTGCCGGGGGTGTAGGCTATGGCTACACCTTC. Its translation: CASSAGGVGYGYTF.

The J gene is TRBJ1-2, the V gene TRBV6-5; maybe TRBD1 (6 bases). V lost 5 bases to trimming and J lost 3 bases, with 13 bases between them. Germline CDR1 MNHEY, CDR2 SVGAGI. The CDR3 is made up of 14 amino acids. The DNA for the CDR3 is TGTGCCAGCAGTCGCGACAGGTTAGACTATGGCTACACCTTC. This translates into CASSRDRLDYGYTF.